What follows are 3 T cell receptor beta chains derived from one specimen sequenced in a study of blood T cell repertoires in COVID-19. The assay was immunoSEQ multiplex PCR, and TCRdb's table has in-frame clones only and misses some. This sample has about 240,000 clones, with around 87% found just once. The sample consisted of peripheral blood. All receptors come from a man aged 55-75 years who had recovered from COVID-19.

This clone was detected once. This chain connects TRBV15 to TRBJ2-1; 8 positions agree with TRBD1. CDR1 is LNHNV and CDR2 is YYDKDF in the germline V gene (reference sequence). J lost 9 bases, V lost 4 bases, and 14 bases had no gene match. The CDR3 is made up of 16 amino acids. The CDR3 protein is CATSIRDRLIGGEQFF. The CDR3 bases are TGTGCCACCAGCATAAGGGACAGGTTAATCGGTGGTGAGCAGTTCTTC.

The CDR3 DNA follows: TGCGCCAGCAGCTTGGTCTCAGGGGGCTGGGGCTACACCTTC. It is translated as CASSLVSGGWGYTF. V gene TRBV5-1 combines with J gene TRBJ1-2, with 8 bases aligning to TRBD1. Germline V gives CDR1 SGHRS, CDR2 YFSETQ. The CDR3 runs 14 residues. V lost 0 bases and J lost 8; bases outside the gene matches: 6.

The chain's CDR3 is CASSLERQYNEQFF. The CDR3 bases are TGTGCCAGCAGCTTAGAGCGGCAGTACAATGAGCAGTTCTTC. The chain recombines TRBV11-2 with TRBJ2-1; D remains ambiguous. This CDR3 spans 14 amino acids. Trimming took 0 bases from V and 4 from J, leaving 7 bases between them. CDR1 is SGHAT, CDR2 FQNNGV, per germline.